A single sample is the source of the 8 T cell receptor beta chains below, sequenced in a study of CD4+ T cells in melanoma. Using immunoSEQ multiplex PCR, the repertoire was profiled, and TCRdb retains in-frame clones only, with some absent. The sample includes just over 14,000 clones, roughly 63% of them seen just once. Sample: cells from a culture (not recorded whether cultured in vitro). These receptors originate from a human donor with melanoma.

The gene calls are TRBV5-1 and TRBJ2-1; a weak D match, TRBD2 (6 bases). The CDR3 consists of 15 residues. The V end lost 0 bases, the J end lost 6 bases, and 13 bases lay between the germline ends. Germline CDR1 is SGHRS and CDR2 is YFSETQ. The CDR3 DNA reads TGCGCCAGCAGCTTGGACCGGGGAGGAGTCAATGAGCAGTTCTTC. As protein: CASSLDRGGVNEQFF.

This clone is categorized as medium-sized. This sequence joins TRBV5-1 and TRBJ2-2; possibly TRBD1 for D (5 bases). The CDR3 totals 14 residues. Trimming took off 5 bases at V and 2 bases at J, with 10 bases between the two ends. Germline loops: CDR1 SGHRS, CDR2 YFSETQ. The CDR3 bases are TGCGCCAGCAGTATTCAGGGTAACACCGGGGAGCTGTTTTTT. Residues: CASSIQGNTGELFF.

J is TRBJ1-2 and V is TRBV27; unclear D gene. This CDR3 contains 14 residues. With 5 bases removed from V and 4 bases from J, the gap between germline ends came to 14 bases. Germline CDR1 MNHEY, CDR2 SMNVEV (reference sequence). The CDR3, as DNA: TGTGCCAGCAGTAACTTTGGACCGCCCTATGGCTACACCTTC. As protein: CASSNFGPPYGYTF.

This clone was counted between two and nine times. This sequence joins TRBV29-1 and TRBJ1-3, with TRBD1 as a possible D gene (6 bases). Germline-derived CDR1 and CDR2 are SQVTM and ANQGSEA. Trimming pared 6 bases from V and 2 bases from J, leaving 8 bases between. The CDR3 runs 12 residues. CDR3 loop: CSVRTAGNTIYF. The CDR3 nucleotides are TGCAGCGTGAGGACAGCTGGAAACACCATATATTTT.

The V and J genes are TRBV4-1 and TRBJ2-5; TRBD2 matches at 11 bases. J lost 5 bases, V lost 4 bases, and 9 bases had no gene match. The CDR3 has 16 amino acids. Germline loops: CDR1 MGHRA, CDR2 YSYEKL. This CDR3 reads CASSPMVAGGMETQYF. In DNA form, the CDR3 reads TGCGCCAGCAGCCCGATGGTAGCGGGGGGGATGGAGACCCAGTACTTC.

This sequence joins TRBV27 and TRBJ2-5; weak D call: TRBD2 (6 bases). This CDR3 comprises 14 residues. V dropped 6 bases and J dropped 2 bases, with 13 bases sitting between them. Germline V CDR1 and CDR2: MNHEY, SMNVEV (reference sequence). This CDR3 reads CASSSGWGQETQYF. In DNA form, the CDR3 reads TGTGCCAGCAGCAGCGGGTGGGGACAAGAGACCCAGTACTTC.

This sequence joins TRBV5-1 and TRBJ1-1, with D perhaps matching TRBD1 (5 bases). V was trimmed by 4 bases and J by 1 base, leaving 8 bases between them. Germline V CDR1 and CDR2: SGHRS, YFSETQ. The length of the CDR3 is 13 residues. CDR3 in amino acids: CASSDQGNTEAFF. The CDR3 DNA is TGCGCCAGCAGCGACCAGGGGAACACTGAAGCTTTCTTT.

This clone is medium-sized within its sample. CDR3 bases: TGTGCCAGCTCACCGGGGGTCGGGCAGCCCCAGCATTTT. Translating gives CASSPGVGQPQHF. This rearrangement joins TRBV18 to TRBJ1-5, with a tentative D call TRBD1 (5 bases). CDR1 and CDR2 from the germline V gene are KGHSH and LQKENI. V dropped 3 bases and J dropped 7 bases, with 10 bases sitting between them. The CDR3 runs 13 residues.